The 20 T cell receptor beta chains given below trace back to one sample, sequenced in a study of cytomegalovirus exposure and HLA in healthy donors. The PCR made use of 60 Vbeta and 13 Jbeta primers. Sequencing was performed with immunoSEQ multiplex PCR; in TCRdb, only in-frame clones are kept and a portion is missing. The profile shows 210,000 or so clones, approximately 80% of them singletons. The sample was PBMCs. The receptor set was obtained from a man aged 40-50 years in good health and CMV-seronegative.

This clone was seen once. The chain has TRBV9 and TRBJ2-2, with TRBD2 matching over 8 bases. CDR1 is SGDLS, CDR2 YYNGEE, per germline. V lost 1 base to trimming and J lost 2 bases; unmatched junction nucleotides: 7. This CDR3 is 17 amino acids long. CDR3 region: CASSVPSGSYNTGELFF. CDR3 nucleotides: TGTGCCAGCAGCGTACCCAGCGGGAGCTATAACACCGGGGAGCTGTTTTTT.

The CDR3 loop is CASGAGGLQQETQYF. The CDR3 DNA reads as TGCGCCAGCGGGGCTGGGGGACTACAGCAAGAGACCCAGTACTTC. The genes are TRBV5-1 and TRBJ2-5, with 7 bases aligning to TRBD2. CDR3 size: 15 residues. The germline V gene encodes CDR1 SGHRS and CDR2 YFSETQ. Trimming removed 7 bases from V and 2 bases from J; junction bases left unmatched: 11. The full variable domain, rest sourced from reference TRBV5-1 and TRBJ2-5, is KAGVTQTPRYLIKTRGQQVTLSCSPISGHRSVSWYQQTPGQGLQFLFEYFSETQRNKGNFPGRFSGRQFSNSRSEMNVSTLELGDSALYLCASGAGGLQQETQYFGPGTRLLVL.

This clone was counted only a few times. The CDR3 DNA is TGTGCCAGCAGCGCCCGGGACACTGAACCCTACAATGAGCAGTTCTTC. Its protein product is CASSARDTEPYNEQFF. The chain links TRBV7-3 to TRBJ2-1; D perhaps matches TRBD1 (6 bases). V lost 5 bases and J 2 bases, leaving 16 bases between the germline ends. CDR3 length equals 16 residues. Germline lookup yields CDR1 SGHTA and CDR2 FQGTGA.

CDR3: CASGTGQGNTGELFF. CDR3 bases: TGTGCTAGTGGTACCGGACAGGGAAACACCGGGGAGCTGTTTTTT. J is TRBJ2-2 and V is TRBV12-5; 8 bases align to TRBD1. The length of the CDR3 is 15 residues. The J segment lost 2 bases and the V segment lost 5 bases, leaving 4 bases of the junction unmatched. Germline lookup yields CDR1 LGHNT and CDR2 FRNRAP.

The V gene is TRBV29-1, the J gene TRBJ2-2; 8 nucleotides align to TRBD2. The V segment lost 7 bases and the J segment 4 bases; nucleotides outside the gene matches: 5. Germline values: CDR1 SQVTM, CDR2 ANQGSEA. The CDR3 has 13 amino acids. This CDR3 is CSALSGGTGELFF. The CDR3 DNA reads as TGCAGCGCCTTAAGCGGGGGCACCGGGGAGCTGTTTTTT.

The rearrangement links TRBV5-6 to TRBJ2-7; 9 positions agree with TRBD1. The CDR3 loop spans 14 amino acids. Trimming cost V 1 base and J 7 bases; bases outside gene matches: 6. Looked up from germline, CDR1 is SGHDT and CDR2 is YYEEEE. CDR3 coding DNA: TGTGCCAGCAGCTTGTTTGGACAGGGGTGGGAGCAGTACTTC. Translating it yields CASSLFGQGWEQYF.

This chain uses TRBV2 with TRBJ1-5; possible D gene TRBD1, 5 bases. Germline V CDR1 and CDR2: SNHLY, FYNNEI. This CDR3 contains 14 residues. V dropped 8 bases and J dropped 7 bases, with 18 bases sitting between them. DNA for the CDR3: TGTGCCAGCCTAGAGTCTGGAGGGACGCAGCCCCAGCATTTT. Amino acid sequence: CASLESGGTQPQHF. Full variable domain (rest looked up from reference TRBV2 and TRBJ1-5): EPEVTQTPSHQVTQMGQEVILRCVPISNHLYFYWYRQILGQKVEFLVSFYNNEISEKSEIFDDQFSVERPDGSNFTLKIRSTKLEDSAMYFCASLESGGTQPQHFGDGTRLSIL.

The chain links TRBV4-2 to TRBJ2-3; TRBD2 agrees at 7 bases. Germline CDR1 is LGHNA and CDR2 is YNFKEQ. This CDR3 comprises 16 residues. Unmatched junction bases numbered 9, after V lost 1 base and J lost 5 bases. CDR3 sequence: CASSQGWASGGDTQYF. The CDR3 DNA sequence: TGTGCCAGCAGCCAAGGCTGGGCTAGCGGAGGAGATACGCAGTATTTT.

CDR3 residues: CASSSGTGGSGANVLTF. The DNA for the CDR3 is TGCGCCAGCAGCTCCGGGACAGGGGGCTCTGGGGCCAACGTCCTGACTTTC. The genes are TRBV4-3 and TRBJ2-6; 11 bases map to TRBD1. Germline CDR1 reads LGHNA; CDR2 reads YSLEER. This CDR3 contains 17 residues. V gave up 5 bases and J gave up 0 bases; unmatched junction bases: 3.

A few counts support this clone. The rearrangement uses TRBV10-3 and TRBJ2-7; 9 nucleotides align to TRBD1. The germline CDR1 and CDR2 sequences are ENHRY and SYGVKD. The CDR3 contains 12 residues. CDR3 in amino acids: CAAGQGSYEQYF. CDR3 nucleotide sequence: TGTGCAGCTGGACAGGGGTCCTACGAGCAGTACTTC.

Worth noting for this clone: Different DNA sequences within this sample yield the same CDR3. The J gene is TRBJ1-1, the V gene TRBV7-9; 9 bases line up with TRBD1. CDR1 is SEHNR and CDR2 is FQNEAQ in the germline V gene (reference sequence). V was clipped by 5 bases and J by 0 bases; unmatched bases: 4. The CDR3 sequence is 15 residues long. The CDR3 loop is CASSLRTGVNTEAFF. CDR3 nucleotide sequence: TGTGCCAGCAGCCTCCGGACAGGGGTGAACACTGAAGCTTTCTTT.

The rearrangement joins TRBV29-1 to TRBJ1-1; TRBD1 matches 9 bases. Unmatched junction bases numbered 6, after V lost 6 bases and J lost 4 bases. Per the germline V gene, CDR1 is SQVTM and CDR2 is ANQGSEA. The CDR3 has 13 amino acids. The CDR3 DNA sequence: TGCAGCGTACCGGACAGGGGTCCCACTGAAGCTTTCTTT. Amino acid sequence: CSVPDRGPTEAFF.

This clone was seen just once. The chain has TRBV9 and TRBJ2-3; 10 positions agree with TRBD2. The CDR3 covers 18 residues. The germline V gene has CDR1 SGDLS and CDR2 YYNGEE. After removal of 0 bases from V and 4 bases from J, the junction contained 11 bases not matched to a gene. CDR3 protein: CASSVDPQREGWADTQYF. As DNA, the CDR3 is TGTGCCAGCAGCGTAGACCCTCAGCGGGAGGGCTGGGCAGATACGCAGTATTTT.

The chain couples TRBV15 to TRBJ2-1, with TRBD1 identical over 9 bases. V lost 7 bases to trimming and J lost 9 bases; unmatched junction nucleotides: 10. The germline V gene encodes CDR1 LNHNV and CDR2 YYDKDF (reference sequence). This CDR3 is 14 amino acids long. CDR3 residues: CATTPTGGIGEQFF. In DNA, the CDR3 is TGTGCCACCACCCCGACAGGGGGGATTGGTGAGCAGTTCTTC. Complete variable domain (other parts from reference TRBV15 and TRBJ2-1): DAMVIQNPRYQVTQFGKPVTLSCSQTLNHNVMYWYQQKSSQAPKLLFHYYDKDFNNEADTPDNFQSRRPNTSFCFLDIRSPGLGDTAMYLCATTPTGGIGEQFFGPGTRLTVL.

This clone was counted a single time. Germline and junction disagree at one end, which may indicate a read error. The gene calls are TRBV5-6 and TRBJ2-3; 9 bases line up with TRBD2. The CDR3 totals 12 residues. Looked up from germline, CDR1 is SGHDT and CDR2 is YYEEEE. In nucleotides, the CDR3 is TGTGCCAGCCTAACCGGGACTAGCCCCGCTGTTTTT. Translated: CASLTGTSPAVF.

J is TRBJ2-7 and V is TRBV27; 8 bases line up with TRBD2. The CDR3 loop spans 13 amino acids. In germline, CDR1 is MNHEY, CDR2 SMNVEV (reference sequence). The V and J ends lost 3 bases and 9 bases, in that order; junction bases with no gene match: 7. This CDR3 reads CASSFAGGGGQYF. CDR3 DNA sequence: TGTGCCAGCAGTTTCGCGGGGGGAGGGGGGCAGTACTTC.

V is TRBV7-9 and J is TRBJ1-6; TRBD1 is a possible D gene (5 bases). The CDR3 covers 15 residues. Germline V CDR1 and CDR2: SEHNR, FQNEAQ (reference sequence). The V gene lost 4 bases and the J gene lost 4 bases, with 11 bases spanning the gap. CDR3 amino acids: CASSSRGEYNSPLHF. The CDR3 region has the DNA TGTGCCAGCAGCTCCCGGGGGGAGTATAATTCACCCCTCCACTTT. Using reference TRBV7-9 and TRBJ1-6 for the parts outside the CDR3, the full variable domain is DTGVSQNPRHKITKRGQNVTFRCDPISEHNRLYWYRQTLGQGPEFLTYFQNEAQLEKSRLLSDRFSAERPKGSFSTLEIQRTEQGDSAMYLCASSSRGEYNSPLHFGNGTRLTVT.

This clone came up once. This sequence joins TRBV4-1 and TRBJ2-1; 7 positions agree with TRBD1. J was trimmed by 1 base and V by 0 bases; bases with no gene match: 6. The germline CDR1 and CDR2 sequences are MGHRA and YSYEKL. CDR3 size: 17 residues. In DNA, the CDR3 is TGCGCCAGCAGCCAAGAAGGGGGCGGTTTTTCCTACAATGAGCAGTTCTTC. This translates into CASSQEGGGFSYNEQFF.

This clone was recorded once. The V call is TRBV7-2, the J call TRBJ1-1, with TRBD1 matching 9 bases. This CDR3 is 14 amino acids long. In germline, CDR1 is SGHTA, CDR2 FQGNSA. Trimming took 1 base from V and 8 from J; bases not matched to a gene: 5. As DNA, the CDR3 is TGTGCCAGCAGCTTAGACAGGGGGCTGGGGGAAGCTTTCTTT. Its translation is CASSLDRGLGEAFF.

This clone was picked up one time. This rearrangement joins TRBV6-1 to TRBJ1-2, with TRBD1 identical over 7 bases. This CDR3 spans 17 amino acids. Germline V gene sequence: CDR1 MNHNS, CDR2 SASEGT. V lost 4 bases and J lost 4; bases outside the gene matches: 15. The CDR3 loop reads CASSGSHRGKDLYGYTF. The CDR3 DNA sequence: TGTGCCAGCAGTGGATCCCACAGGGGCAAGGATCTCTATGGCTACACCTTC.